This T cell receptor (beta chain) was identified in a study of shared clonotypes between healthy human individuals. DNA at around 190 ng, 30,000 or so T cell genomes, went into sorted-subset replicate PCRs. Clones were read by immunoSEQ multiplex PCR, and TCRdb kept only the in-frame ones, dropping some. This table holds under 1,900,000 clones, just under 99% found once. Findings and caveats of the study: Around 5% was the fraction of naive CD4 clonotypes found shared across several donors.

As to this clone: Its antigen is not identified. Other DNA sequences in the same sample also yield this CDR3.

The CDR3 length is 15 residues. Deletions cut 0 bases from V and 1 base from J, with 7 bases between. The receptor's source is a man aged 25-45 years in good health. The chain employs TRBV23-1 and TRBJ1-5; no definite D call. TRBV23-1 is an ORF, and what it does is uncertain. Sequencing input: naive CD4+ T cells sorted from blood. Subset: CD45RA+ positively selected. CDR3 amino acids: CASSQSRRSNQPQHF. The CDR3 DNA follows: TGCGCCAGCAGTCAATCAAGGCGGAGCAATCAGCCCCAGCATTTT.